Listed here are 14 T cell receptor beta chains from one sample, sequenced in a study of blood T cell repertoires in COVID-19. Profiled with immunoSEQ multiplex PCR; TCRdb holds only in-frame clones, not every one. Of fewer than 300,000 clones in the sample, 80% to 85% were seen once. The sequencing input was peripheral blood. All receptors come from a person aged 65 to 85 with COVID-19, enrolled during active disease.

CDR3: CASEKDRNYGYTF. CDR3 nucleotide sequence: TGTGCCAGCGAAAAGGACAGAAACTATGGCTACACCTTC. This chain joins TRBV2 and TRBJ1-2; a weak D match, TRBD1 (6 bases). Germline V gene sequence: CDR1 SNHLY, CDR2 FYNNEI. The germline V and J ends were trimmed by 8 bases and 2 bases, with 12 bases remaining between them. The CDR3 length is 13 residues.

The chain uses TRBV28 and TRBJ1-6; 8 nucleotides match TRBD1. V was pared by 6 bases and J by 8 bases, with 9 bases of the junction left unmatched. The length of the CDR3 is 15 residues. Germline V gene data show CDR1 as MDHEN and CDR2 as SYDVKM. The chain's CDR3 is CASSRTQGADSPLHF. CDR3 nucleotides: TGTGCCAGCAGCCGCACCCAGGGGGCAGATTCACCCCTCCACTTT. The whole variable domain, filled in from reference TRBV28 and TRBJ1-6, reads DVKVTQSSRYLVKRTGEKVFLECVQDMDHENMFWYRQDPGLGLRLIYFSYDVKMKEKGDIPEGYSVSREKKERFSLILESASTNQTSMYLCASSRTQGADSPLHFGNGTRLTVT.

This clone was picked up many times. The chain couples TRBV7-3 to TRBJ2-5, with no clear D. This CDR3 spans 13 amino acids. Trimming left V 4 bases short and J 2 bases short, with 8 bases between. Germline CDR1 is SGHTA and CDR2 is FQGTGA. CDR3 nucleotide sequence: TGTGCCAGCAGCTCCACGCGGCAAGAGACCCAGTACTTC. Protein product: CASSSTRQETQYF. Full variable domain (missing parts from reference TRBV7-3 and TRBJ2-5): GAGVSQTPSNKVTEKGKYVELRCDPISGHTALYWYRQSLGQGPEFLIYFQGTGAADDSGLPNDRFFAVRPEGSVSTLKIQRTERGDSAVYLCASSSTRQETQYFGPGTRLLVL.

CDR3 bases: TGTGCCAGCAGCCCGTCTTTGGGACAGGGCGGGGAATCTCAGCCCCAGCATTTT. Its translation is CASSPSLGQGGESQPQHF. The chain is built from TRBV5-5 and TRBJ1-5; 9 nucleotides align to TRBD1. Germline V gene sequence: CDR1 SGHKS, CDR2 YYEKEE (reference sequence). The CDR3 loop spans 18 amino acids. J lost 6 bases, V lost 4 bases, and 17 bases had no gene match.

DNA for the CDR3: TGTGCCAGCAGCTCGGGACAGAACACTGAAGCTTTCTTT. Translated, it gives CASSSGQNTEAFF. V gene TRBV7-9 combines with J gene TRBJ1-1; TRBD1 might be the D (6 bases). CDR3 length equals 13 residues. CDR1 is SEHNR and CDR2 is FQNEAQ in the germline V gene (reference sequence). The V gene lost 4 bases and the J gene lost 1 base, with 7 bases spanning the gap.

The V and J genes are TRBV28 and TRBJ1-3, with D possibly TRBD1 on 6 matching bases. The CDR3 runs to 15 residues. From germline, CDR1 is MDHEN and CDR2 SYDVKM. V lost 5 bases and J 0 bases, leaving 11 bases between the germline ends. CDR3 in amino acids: CASSPHRDSGNTIYF. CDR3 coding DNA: TGTGCCAGCAGTCCCCACAGGGACTCTGGAAACACCATATATTTT.

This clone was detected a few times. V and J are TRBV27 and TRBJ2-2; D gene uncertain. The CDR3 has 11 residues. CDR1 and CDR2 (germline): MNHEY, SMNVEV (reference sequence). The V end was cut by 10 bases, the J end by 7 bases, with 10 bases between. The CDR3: CAILVRGELFF. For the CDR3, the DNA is TGTGCCATCCTTGTGCGCGGGGAGCTGTTTTTT.

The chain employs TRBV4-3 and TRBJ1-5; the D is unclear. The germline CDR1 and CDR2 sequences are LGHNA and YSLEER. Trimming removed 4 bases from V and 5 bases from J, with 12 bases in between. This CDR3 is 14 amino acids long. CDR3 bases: TGCGCCAGCAGCCGCGACACTTTCGATCAGCCCCAGCATTTT. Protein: CASSRDTFDQPQHF.

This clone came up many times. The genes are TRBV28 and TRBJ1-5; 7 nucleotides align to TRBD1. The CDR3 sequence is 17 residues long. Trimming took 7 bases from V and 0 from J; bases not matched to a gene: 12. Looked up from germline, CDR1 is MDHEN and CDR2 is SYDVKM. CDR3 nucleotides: TGTGCCAGCACAGGGGGAAAAACAGGGTCTAGCAATCAGCCCCAGCATTTT. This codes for CASTGGKTGSSNQPQHF.

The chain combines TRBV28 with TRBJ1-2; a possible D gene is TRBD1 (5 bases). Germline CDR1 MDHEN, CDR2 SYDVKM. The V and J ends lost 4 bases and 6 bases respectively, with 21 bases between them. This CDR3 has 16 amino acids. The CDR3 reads CASSSRRGVWVDGYTF. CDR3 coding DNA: TGTGCCAGCAGTTCCCGCCGGGGGGTTTGGGTTGATGGCTACACCTTC.

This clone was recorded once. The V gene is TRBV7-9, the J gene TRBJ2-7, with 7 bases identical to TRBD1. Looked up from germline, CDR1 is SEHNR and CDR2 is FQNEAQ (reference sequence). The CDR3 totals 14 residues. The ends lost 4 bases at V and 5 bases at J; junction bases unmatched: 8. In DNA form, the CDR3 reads TGTGCCAGCAGCTCCGGGACAGCGTTTGACGAGCAGTACTTC. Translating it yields CASSSGTAFDEQYF.

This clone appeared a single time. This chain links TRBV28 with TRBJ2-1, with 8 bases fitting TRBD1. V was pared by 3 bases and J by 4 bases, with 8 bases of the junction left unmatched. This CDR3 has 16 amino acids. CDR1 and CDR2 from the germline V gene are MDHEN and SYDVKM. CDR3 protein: CASSFFLRQGYNEQFF. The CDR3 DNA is TGTGCCAGCAGTTTCTTTCTGAGACAGGGGTACAATGAGCAGTTCTTC.

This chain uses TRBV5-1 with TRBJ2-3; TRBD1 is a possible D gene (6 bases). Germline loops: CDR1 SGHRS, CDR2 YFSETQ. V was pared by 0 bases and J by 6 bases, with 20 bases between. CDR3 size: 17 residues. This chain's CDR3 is CASSLAGDTTAGDTQYF. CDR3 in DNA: TGCGCCAGCAGCTTGGCCGGGGACACGACGGCAGGCGATACGCAGTATTTT.

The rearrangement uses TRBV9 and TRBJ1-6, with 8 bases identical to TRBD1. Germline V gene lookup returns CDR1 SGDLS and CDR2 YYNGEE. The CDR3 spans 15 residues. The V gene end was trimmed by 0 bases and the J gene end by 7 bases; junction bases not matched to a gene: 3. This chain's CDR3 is CASSVDQGANSPLHF. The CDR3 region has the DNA TGTGCCAGCAGCGTAGACCAGGGGGCGAATTCACCCCTCCACTTT.